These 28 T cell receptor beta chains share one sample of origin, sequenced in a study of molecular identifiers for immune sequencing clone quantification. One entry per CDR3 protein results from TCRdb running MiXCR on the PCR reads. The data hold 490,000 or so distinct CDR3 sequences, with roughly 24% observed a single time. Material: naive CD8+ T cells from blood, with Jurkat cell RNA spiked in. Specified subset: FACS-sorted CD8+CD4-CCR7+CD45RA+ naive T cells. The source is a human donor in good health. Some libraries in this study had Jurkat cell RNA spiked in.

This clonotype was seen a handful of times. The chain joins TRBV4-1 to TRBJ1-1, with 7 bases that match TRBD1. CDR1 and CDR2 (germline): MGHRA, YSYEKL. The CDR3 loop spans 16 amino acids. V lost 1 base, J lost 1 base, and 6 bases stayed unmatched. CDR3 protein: CASSQGLQGKNTEAFF. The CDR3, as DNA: TGCGCCAGCAGCCAAGGTTTACAGGGGAAGAACACTGAAGCTTTCTTT.

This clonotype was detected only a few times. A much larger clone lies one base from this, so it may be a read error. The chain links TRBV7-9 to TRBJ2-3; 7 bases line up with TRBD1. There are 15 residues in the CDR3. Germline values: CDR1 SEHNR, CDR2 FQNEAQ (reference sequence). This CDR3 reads CASSAAGTDTDAQYF. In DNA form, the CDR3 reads TGTGCCAGCAGCGCGGCCGGGACAGACACAGATGCGCAGTATTTT.

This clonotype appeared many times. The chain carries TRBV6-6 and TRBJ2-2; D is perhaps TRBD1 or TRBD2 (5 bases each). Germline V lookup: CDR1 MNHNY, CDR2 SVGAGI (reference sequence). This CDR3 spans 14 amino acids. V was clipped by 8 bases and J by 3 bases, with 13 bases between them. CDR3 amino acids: CASRVGAYTGELFF. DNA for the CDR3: TGTGCCAGCCGAGTCGGGGCGTACACCGGGGAGCTGTTTTTT.

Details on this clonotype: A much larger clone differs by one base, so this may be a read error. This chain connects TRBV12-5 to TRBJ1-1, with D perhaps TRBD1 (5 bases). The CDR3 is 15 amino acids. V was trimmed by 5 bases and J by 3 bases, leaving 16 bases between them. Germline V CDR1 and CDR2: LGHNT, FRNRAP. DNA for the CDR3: TGTGCTAGTGGTCCCGGGGGGGGAAGAGACACTGAAGCTTTCTTT. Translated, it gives CASGPGGGRDTEAFF.

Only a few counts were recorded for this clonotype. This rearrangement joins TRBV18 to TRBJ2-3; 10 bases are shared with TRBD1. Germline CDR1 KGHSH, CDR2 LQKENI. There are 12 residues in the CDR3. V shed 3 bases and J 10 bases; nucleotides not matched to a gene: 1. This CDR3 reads CASSPDRGSQYF. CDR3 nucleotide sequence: TGTGCCAGCTCACCGGACAGGGGGTCGCAGTATTTT. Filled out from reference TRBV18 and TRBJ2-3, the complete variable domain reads NAGVMQNPRHLVRRRGQEARLRCSPMKGHSHVYWYRQLPEEGLKFMVYLQKENIIDESGMPKERFSAEFPKEGPSILRIQQVVRGDSAAYFCASSPDRGSQYFGPGTRLTVL.

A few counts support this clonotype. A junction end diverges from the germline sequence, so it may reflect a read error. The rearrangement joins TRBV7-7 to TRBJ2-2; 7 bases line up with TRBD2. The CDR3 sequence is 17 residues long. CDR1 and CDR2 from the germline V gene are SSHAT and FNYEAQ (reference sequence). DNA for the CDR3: TGTGCTAGCAGCTTAGCGCTCCAGCGGGATGACACCGGGGAGCTGTTTTTT. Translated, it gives CASSLALQRDDTGELFF.

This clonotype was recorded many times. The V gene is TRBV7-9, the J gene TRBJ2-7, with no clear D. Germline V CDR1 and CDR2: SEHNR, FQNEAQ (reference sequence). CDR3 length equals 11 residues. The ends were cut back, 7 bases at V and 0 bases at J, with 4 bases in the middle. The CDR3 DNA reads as TGTGCCAGCACTAACTCCTACGAGCAGTACTTC. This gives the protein CASTNSYEQYF.

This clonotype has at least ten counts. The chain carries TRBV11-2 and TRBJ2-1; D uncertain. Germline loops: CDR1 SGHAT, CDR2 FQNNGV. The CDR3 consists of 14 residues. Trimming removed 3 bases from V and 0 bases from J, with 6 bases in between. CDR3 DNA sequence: TGTGCCAGCAGCTTTCTTAGCTCCTACAATGAGCAGTTCTTC. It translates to CASSFLSSYNEQFF.

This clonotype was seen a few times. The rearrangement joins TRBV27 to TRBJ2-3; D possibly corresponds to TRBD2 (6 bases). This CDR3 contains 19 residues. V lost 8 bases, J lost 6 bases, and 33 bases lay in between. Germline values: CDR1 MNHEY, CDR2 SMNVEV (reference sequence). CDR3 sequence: CASRGLSETAQTLPDTQYF. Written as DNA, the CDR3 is TGTGCCAGCCGGGGACTCTCCGAAACGGCCCAAACCCTACCGGATACGCAGTATTTT.

The CDR3 protein is CASTLAGPSSYNEQFF. The CDR3 DNA follows: TGTGCCAGTACTCTAGCGGGCCCTAGCTCCTACAATGAGCAGTTCTTC. This chain uses TRBV19 with TRBJ2-1; 8 positions match TRBD2. The V and J ends lost 7 bases and 0 bases, in that order; junction bases with no gene match: 8. CDR1 LNHDA and CDR2 SQIVND come from the germline V gene (reference sequence). This CDR3 has 16 residues.

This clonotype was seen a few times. This CDR3 is CASSSPQVLPYEQYF. CDR3 bases: TGTGCCAGCAGTTCTCCACAGGTCTTACCCTACGAGCAGTACTTC. The chain uses TRBV7-9 and TRBJ2-7, with a tentative D call TRBD1 (5 bases). V dropped 6 bases and J dropped 2 bases, with 17 bases sitting between them. The germline CDR1 and CDR2 sequences are SEHNR and FQNEAQ (reference sequence). The CDR3 has 15 amino acids. Variable domain in full (rest from reference TRBV7-9 and TRBJ2-7): DTGVSQNPRHKITKRGQNVTFRCDPISEHNRLYWYRQTLGQGPEFLTYFQNEAQLEKSRLLSDRFSAERPKGSFSTLEIQRTEQGDSAMYLCASSSPQVLPYEQYFGPGTRLTVT.

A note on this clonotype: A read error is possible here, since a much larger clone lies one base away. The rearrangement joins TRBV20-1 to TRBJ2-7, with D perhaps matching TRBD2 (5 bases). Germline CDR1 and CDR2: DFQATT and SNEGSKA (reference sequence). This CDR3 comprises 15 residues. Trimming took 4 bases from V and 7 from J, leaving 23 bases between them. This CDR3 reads CSAKGREGSAREQYF. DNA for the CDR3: TGCAGTGCTAAAGGCCGAGAAGGGAGTGCCCGTGAGCAGTACTTC.

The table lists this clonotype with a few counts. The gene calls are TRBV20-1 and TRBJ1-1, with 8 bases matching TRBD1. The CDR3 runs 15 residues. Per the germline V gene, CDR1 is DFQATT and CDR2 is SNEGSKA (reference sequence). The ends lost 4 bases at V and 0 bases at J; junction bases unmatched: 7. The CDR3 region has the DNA TGCAGTGCTACCGACAGGGGCGTAATGAACACTGAAGCTTTCTTT. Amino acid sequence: CSATDRGVMNTEAFF.

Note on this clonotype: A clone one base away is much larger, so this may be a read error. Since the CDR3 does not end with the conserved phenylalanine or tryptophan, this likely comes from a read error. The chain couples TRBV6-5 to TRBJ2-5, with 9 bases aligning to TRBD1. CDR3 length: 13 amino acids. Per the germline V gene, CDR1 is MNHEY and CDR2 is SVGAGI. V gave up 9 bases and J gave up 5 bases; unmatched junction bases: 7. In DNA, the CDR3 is TGTGCCAGTAGGGACAGGGTTTCTGAGACCCAGTACTAC. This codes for CASRDRVSETQYY.

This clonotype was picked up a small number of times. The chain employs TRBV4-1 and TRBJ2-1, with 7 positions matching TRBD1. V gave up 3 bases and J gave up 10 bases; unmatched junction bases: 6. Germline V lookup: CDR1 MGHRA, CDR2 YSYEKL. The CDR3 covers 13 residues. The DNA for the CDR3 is TGCGCCAGCAGCCAGTCGACAGGGTACGAGCAGTTCTTC. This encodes CASSQSTGYEQFF.

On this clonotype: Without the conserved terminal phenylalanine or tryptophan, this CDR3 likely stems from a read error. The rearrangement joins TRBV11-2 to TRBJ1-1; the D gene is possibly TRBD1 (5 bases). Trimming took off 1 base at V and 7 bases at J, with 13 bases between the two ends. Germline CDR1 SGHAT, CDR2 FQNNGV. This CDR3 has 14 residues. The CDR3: CASSLVSGAYEAFS. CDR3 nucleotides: TGTGCCAGCAGCTTAGTGAGCGGGGCTTATGAAGCTTTCTCT.

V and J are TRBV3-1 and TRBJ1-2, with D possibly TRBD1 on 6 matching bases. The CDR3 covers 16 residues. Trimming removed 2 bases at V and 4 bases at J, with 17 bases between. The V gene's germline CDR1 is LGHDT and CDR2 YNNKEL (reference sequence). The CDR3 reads CASSQWPAGAGYGYTF. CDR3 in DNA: TGTGCCAGCAGCCAATGGCCGGCGGGGGCAGGCTATGGCTACACCTTC.

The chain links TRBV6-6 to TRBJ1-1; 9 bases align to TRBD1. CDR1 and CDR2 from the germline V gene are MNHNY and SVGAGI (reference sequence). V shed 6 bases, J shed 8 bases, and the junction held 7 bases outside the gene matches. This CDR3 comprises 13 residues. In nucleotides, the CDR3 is TGTGCCAGCAGGGTAACAGGGGGCTGGGAAGCTTTCTTT. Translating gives CASRVTGGWEAFF.

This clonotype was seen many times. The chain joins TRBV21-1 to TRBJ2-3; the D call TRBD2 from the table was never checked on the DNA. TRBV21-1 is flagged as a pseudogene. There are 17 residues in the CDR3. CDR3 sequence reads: CASSTYRLAGLTDTQYF. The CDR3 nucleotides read TGTGCCAGCAGCACCTATCGACTAGCGGGCCTCACAGATACGCAGTATTTT.

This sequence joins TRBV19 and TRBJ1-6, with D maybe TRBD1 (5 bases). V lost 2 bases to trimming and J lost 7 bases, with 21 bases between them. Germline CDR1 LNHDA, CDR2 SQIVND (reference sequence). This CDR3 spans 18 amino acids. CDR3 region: CASSILADGGRVNSPLHF. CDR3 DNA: TGTGCCAGTAGTATATTGGCGGACGGGGGGAGAGTGAATTCACCCCTCCACTTT.

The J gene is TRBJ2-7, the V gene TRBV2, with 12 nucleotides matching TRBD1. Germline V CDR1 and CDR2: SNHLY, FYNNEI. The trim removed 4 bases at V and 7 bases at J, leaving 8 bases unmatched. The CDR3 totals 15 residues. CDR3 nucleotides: TGTGCCAGCAGTGTCGGGACAGGGGGCAGGGGTGAGCAGTACTTC. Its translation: CASSVGTGGRGEQYF.

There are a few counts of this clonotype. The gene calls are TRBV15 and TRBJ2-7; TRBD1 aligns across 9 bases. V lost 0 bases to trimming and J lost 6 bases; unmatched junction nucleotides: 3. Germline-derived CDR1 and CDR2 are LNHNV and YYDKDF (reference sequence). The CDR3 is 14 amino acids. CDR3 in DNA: TGTGCCACCAGCAGAGATACAGGGGGCCCCGAGCAGTACTTC. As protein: CATSRDTGGPEQYF.

The CDR3 coding sequence is TGTGCCAGCAGTAAGGGGTGGAATGAGCAGTTCTTC. Its translation is CASSKGWNEQFF. The gene calls are TRBV11-2 and TRBJ2-1, with a tentative D call TRBD1 (5 bases). CDR1 and CDR2 from the germline V gene are SGHAT and FQNNGV. This CDR3 region has 12 residues. The V end lost 6 bases, the J end lost 7 bases, and 10 bases lay between the germline ends.

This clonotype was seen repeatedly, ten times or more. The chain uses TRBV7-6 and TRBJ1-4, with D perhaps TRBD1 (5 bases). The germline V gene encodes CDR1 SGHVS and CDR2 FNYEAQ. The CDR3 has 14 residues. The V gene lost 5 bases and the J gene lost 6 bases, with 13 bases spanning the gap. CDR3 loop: CASSLRVYDEKLFF. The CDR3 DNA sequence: TGTGCCAGCAGCCTCAGGGTTTATGATGAAAAACTGTTTTTT. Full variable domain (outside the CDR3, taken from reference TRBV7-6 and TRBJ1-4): GAGVSQSPRYKVTKRGQDVALRCDPISGHVSLYWYRQALGQGPEFLTYFNYEAQQDKSGLPNDRFSAERPEGSISTLTIQRTEQRDSAMYRCASSLRVYDEKLFFGSGTQLSVL.

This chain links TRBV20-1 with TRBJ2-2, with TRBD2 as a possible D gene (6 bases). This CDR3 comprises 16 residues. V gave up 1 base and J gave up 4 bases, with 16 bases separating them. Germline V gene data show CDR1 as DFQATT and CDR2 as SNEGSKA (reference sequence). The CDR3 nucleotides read TGCAGTGCTAGAGTTCAAACGTCGCGGGGCACCGGGGAGCTGTTTTTT. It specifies CSARVQTSRGTGELFF.

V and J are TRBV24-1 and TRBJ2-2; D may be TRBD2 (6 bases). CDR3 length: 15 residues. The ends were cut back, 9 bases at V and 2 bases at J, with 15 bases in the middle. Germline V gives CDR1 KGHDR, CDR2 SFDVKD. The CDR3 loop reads CATQASVINTGELFF. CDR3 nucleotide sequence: TGTGCCACCCAAGCTAGCGTCATAAACACCGGGGAGCTGTTTTTT.

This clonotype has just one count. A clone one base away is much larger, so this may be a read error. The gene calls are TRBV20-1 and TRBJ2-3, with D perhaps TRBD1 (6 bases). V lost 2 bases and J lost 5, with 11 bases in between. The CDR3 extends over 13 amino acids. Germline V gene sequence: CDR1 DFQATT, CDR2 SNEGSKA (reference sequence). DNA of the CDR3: TGCAGTGCTAGACGGACAGCGGAAGATACGCAGTATTTT. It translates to CSARRTAEDTQYF.

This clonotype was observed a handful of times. The CDR3 protein is CASSEFRGHRAEKLFF. The CDR3 DNA is TGTGCCAGCAGTGAATTCAGGGGGCATCGTGCTGAAAAACTGTTTTTT. The genes are TRBV6-1 and TRBJ1-4; 8 bases fit TRBD1. Trimming at V came to 2 bases and at J to 7 bases, leaving 9 bases not matched to a gene. This CDR3 comprises 16 residues. Germline-derived CDR1 and CDR2 are MNHNS and SASEGT.